What follows are 15 T cell receptor beta chains derived from one specimen sequenced in a study of T cells expressing NK-cell markers. After re-calling the 5' RACE reads, TCRdb lists one entry per CDR3 protein, DNA absent. Listed are hundreds of thousands of distinct CDR3 sequences; more than 3.5% falls within the top ten. Sequencing was performed on blood T cells: a sorted CD56 or NKG2C T cell subset, CD4+ or CD8+ T cells, or bulk PBMC T cells (not recorded which). The receptors originated from a woman aged 18 to 75 in good health.

The chain couples TRBV28 to TRBJ1-2; as DNA is missing, the TRBD1 call by TCRdb cannot be tested. Looked up from germline, CDR1 is MDHEN and CDR2 is SYDVKM. The CDR3 has 13 residues. CDR3 sequence: CASRPQGRNGYTF.

The chain recombines TRBV29-1 with TRBJ2-1; the D call from TCRdb, TRBD1, cannot be confirmed without DNA. CDR1 is SQVTM and CDR2 is ANQGSEA in the germline V gene. CDR3 length equals 15 residues. The CDR3: CSAGTDRALVNEQFF.

The chain carries TRBV6-1 and TRBJ1-2; the TCRdb call, TRBD1, lacks DNA for checking. From germline, CDR1 is MNHNS and CDR2 SASEGT. This CDR3 contains 14 residues. The CDR3 is CAIAGGLGSYGYTF.

The chain couples TRBV30 to TRBJ2-1; TCRdb names TRBD2, which stays unverified in the absence of DNA. Germline loops: CDR1 GTSNPN, CDR2 SVGIG (reference sequence). There are 15 residues in the CDR3. CDR3: CAWSVQLAGVNEQFF. Full variable domain (rest looked up from reference TRBV30 and TRBJ2-1): SQTIHQWPATLVQPVGSPLSLECTVEGTSNPNLYWYRQAAGRGLQLLFYSVGIGQISSEVPQNLSASRPQDRQFILSSKKLLLSDSGFYLCAWSVQLAGVNEQFFGPGTRLTVL.

This chain's CDR3 is CASSFGGSIRRNTEAFF. This rearrangement joins TRBV7-3 to TRBJ1-1; there is no DNA to check the TCRdb D call of TRBD1. The germline gives CDR1 SGHTA, CDR2 FQGTGA. The CDR3 has 17 amino acids.

CDR3 residues: CASSPRQNNEQFF. This chain joins TRBV12-3 or TRBV12-4 and TRBJ2-1. This CDR3 comprises 13 residues.

The rearrangement joins TRBV12-3 or TRBV12-4 to TRBJ2-4. The CDR3 has 16 amino acids. The CDR3 region is CASSPYGGLAKNIQYF.

The chain recombines TRBV7-2 with TRBJ2-7; TCRdb reports TRBD1, a call that lacks DNA to check it against. The CDR3 is 17 residues long. Per germline, CDR1 SGHTA and CDR2 FQGNSA. The CDR3 loop is CASSPRRQGEQTYEQYF.

The chain combines TRBV28 with TRBJ1-2; there is no DNA to check the TCRdb D call of TRBD1. The CDR3 sequence is 13 residues long. Germline CDR1 MDHEN, CDR2 SYDVKM. CDR3 amino acids: CASRPGHAYGYTF.

The chain carries TRBV7-2 and TRBJ2-7; TCRdb selects TRBD1, and the lack of DNA leaves this call unchecked. Germline CDR1 reads SGHTA; CDR2 reads FQGNSA. The CDR3 sequence is 17 residues long. CDR3 sequence reads: CASSSPRGTGVLREQYF. The full variable domain, its missing parts supplied by reference TRBV7-2 and TRBJ2-7, is GAGVSQSPSNKVTEKGKDVELRCDPISGHTALYWYRQSLGQGLEFLIYFQGNSAPDKSGLPSDRFSAERTGGSVSTLTIQRTQQEDSAVYLCASSSPRGTGVLREQYFGPGTRLTVT.

V and J are TRBV6-2 or TRBV6-3 and TRBJ2-2. The CDR3 is 14 amino acids. CDR1 MNHEY and CDR2 SVGEGT come from the germline V gene. Here the CDR3 reads CASSSATASGELFF.

The chain couples TRBV15 to TRBJ2-7; the TCRdb D gene call, TRBD2, has no DNA to confirm it. The CDR3 is 16 residues long. Germline CDR1 LNHNV, CDR2 YYDKDF (reference sequence). The CDR3 loop reads CATSRGLAGTSWEQYF.

J is TRBJ1-1 and V is TRBV20-1; TCRdb's D gene call, TRBD1, goes unchecked for lack of DNA. The CDR3 covers 14 residues. CDR1 is DFQATT and CDR2 is SNEGSKA in the germline V gene (reference sequence). The CDR3 reads CSARGGTGNTEAFF.

This chain joins TRBV29-1 and TRBJ2-1. The CDR3 is 14 amino acids. Germline assignment: CDR1 SQVTM and CDR2 ANQGSEA. The CDR3 reads CSVESWQLYNEQFF.

The chain joins TRBV30 to TRBJ2-1; checking the TCRdb D call of TRBD1 is not possible without DNA. The V gene's germline CDR1 is GTSNPN and CDR2 SVGIG (reference sequence). This CDR3 is 16 amino acids long. The CDR3 reads CAWSGGTGLYYNEQFF.